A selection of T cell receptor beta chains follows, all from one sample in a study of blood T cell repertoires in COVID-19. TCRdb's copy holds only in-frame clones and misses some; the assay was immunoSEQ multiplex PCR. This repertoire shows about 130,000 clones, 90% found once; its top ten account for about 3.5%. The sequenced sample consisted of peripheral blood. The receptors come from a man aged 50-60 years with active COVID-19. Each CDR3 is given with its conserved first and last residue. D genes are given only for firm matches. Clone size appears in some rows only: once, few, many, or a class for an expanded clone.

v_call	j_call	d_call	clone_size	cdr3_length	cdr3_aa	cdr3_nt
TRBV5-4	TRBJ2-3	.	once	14	CASSLESNTDTQYF	TGTGCCAGCAGCTTAGAATCTAACACAGATACGCAGTATTTT
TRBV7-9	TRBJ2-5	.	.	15	CASSLLSGGRETQYF	TGTGCCAGCAGCTTATTATCCGGGGGACGGGAGACCCAGTACTTC
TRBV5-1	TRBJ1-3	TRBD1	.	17	CASSFTGGLNSGNTIYF	TGCGCCAGCAGCTTCACAGGGGGCCTAAACTCTGGAAACACCATATATTTT
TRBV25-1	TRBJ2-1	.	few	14	CASSEPPPNNEQFF	TGTGCCAGCAGTGAGCCCCCGCCTAACAATGAGCAGTTCTTC
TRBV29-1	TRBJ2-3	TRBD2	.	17	CSVVWTSPQRGTDTQYF	TGCAGCGTTGTTTGGACTAGCCCCCAGCGGGGCACAGATACGCAGTATTTT
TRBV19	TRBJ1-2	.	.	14	CASQYNPTNYGYTF	TGTGCCAGTCAGTACAACCCAACTAACTATGGCTACACCTTC
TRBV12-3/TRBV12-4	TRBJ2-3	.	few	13	CASSLRHTDTQYF	TGTGCCAGCAGTTTGCGACACACAGATACGCAGTATTTT
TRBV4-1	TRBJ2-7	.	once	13	CASSQGGGREQYF	TGCGCCAGCAGCCAGGGCGGCGGGCGCGAGCAGTACTTC
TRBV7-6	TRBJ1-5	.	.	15	CASSLGQGANQPQHF	TGTGCCAGCAGCTTAGGCCAGGGCGCGAATCAGCCCCAGCATTTT
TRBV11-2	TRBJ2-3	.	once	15	CASSLDGLATDTQYF	TGTGCCAGCAGCTTAGACGGGCTAGCCACAGATACGCAGTATTTT
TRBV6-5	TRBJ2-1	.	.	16	CASSSNDRFSYNEQFF	TGTGCCAGCAGTTCCAACGACAGATTCTCCTACAATGAGCAGTTCTTC
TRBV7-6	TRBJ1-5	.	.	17	CASSPSPPGGAGQPQHF	TGTGCCAGCAGCCCCTCCCCCCCTGGGGGCGCGGGTCAGCCCCAGCATTTT
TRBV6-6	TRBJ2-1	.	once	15	CASIETDNSYNEQFF	TGTGCCAGCATCGAGACGGACAACTCCTACAATGAGCAGTTCTTC
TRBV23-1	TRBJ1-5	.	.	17	CASSRPWGLYSNQPQHF	TGCGCCAGCAGCCGCCCCTGGGGGCTCTATAGCAATCAGCCCCAGCATTTT
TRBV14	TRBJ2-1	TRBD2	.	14	CASRLAGAPNEQFF	TGTGCCAGCAGGTTAGCGGGAGCACCAAATGAGCAGTTCTTC
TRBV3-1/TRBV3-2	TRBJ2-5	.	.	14	CASSQVAGQETQYF	TGTGCCAGCAGCCAAGTAGCCGGCCAAGAGACCCAGTACTTC
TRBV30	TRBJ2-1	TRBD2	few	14	CAWRLAGGYNEQFF	TGTGCCTGGAGGTTAGCGGGAGGGTACAATGAGCAGTTCTTC
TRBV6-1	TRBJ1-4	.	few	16	CASSEGVRTQNEKLFF	TGTGCCAGCAGTGAAGGAGTTAGGACACAAAATGAAAAACTGTTTTTT
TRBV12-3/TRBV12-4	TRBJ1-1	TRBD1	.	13	CASSFTGDTEAFF	TGTGCCAGCAGTTTTACAGGGGACACTGAAGCTTTCTTT
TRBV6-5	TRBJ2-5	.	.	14	CASSYGPAGETQYF	TGTGCCAGCAGTTACGGGCCCGCGGGTGAGACCCAGTACTTC
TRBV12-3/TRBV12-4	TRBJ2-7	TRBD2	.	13	CATGLAGSYEQYF	TGTGCCACCGGACTAGCGGGTTCTTACGAGCAGTACTTC
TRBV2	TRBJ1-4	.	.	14	CASQQGSTNEKLFF	TGTGCCAGCCAACAGGGATCCACTAATGAAAAACTGTTTTTT
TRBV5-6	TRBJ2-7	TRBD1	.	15	CASSLETGEQFEQYF	TGTGCCAGCAGCTTGGAGACAGGGGAACAGTTCGAGCAGTACTTC
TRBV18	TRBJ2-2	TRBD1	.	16	CASSPAPGRTGGELFF	TGTGCCAGCTCACCGGCGCCGGGGCGGACAGGCGGGGAGCTGTTTTTT
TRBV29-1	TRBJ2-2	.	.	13	CSVRRGWSGELFF	TGCAGCGTTCGGAGGGGCTGGTCGGGGGAGCTGTTTTTT
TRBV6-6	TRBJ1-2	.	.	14	CASFLSQSYYGYTF	TGTGCCAGCTTTCTTTCACAGAGTTACTATGGCTACACCTTC
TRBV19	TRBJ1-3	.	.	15	CASSDGTGFLNTIYF	TGTGCCAGTAGTGATGGCACAGGGTTCTTGAACACCATATATTTT
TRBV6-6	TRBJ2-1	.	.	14	CASSYSRSYNEQFF	TGTGCCAGCAGTTACTCGAGGTCCTACAATGAGCAGTTCTTC
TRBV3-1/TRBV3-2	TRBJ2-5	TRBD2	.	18	CASSLLPPGLAGQETQYF	TGTGCCAGCAGCCTCTTACCGCCGGGACTAGCGGGACAAGAGACCCAGTACTTC
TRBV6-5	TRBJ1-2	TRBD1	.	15	CTSSYDGTGSYGYTF	TGTACCAGCAGTTACGACGGGACAGGCTCCTATGGCTACACCTTC
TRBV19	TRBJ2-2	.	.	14	CASSTVRGSGELFF	TGTGCCAGTAGTACCGTGAGGGGGTCCGGGGAGCTGTTTTTT
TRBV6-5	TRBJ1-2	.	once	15	CASSYSIQGSYGYTF	TGTGCCAGCAGTTACAGTATACAGGGCTCCTATGGCTACACCTTC
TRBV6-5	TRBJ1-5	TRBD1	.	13	CASRGQGNQPQHF	TGTGCCAGCAGGGGACAGGGGAATCAGCCCCAGCATTTT
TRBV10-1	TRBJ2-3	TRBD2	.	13	CASAGGNTDTQYF	TGCGCCAGTGCGGGGGGAAATACAGATACGCAGTATTTT
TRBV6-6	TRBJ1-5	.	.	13	CASRDSYNQPQHF	TGTGCCAGCAGGGACAGTTACAATCAGCCCCAGCATTTT
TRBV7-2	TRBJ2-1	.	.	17	CASSPTATRQSYNEQFF	TGTGCCAGCAGCCCAACCGCTACTAGGCAGTCCTACAATGAGCAGTTCTTC
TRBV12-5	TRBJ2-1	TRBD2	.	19	CASGSSPGLAGGTYNEQFF	TGTGCTAGTGGTTCCTCGCCGGGACTAGCGGGAGGAACCTACAATGAGCAGTTCTTC
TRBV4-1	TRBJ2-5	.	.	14	CASSQDRTVVTQYF	TGCGCCAGCAGCCAAGATCGGACTGTGGTGACCCAGTACTTC
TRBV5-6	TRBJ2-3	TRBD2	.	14	CASSISGGTDTQYF	TGTGCCAGCAGCATTAGCGGGGGGACAGATACGCAGTATTTT
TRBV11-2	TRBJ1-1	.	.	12	CASTRQNPEAFF	TGTGCCAGCACCCGACAGAACCCTGAAGCTTTCTTT
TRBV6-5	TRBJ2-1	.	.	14	CASSYESGYNEQFF	TGTGCCAGCAGTTACGAATCCGGTTACAATGAGCAGTTCTTC
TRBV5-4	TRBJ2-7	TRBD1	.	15	CASSRGTEPPYEQYF	TGTGCCAGCAGCAGAGGGACAGAACCTCCCTACGAGCAGTACTTC